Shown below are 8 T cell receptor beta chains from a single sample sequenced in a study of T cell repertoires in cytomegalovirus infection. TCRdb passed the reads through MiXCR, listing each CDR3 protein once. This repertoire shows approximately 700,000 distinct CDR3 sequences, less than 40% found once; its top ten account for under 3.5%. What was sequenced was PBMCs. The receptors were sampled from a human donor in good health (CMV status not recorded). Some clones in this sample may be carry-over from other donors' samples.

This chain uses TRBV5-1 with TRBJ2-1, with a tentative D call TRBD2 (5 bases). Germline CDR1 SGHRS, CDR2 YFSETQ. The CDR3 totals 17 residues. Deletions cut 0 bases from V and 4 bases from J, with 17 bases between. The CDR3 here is CASSLAGVTSEYNEQFF. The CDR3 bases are TGCGCCAGCAGCTTGGCCGGGGTGACTTCAGAGTACAATGAGCAGTTCTTC.

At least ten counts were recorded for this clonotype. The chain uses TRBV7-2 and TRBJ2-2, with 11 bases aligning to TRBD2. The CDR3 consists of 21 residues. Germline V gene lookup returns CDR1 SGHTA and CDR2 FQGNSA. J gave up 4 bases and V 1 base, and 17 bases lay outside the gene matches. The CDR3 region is CASSLVLPTSGSLWGTGELFF. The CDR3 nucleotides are TGTGCCAGCAGCTTAGTTCTCCCTACTAGCGGGAGCCTCTGGGGCACCGGGGAGCTGTTTTTT.

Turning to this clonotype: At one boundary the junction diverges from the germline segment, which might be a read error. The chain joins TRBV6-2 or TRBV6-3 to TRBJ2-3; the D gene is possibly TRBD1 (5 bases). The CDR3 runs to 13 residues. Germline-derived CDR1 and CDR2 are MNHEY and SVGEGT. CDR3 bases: TGTGACAGCACTACAGGTGGGGCGGATACGCAGTATTTT. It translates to CDSTTGGADTQYF.

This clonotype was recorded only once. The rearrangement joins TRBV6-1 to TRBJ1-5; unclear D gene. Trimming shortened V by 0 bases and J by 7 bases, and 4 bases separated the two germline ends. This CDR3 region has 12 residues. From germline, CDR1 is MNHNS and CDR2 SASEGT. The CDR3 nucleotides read TGTGCCAGCAGTGAAGCGAGGCAGCCCCAGCATTTT. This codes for CASSEARQPQHF.

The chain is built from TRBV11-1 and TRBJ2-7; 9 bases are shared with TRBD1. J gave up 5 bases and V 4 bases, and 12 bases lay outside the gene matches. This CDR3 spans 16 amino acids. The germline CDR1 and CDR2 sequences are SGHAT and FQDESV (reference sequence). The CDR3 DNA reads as TGTGCCAGCAGCTCCGGCACCGGGACAGGGATTGACGAGCAGTACTTC. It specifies CASSSGTGTGIDEQYF. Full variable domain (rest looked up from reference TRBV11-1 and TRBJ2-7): EAEVAQSPRYKITEKSQAVAFWCDPISGHATLYWYRQILGQGPELLVQFQDESVVDDSQLPKDRFSAERLKGVDSTLKIQPAELGDSAMYLCASSSGTGTGIDEQYFGPGTRLTVT.

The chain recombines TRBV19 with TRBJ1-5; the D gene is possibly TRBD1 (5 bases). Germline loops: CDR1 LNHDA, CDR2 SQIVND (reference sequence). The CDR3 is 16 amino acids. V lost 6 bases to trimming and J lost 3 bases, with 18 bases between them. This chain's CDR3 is CASSRDLEGVNQPQHF. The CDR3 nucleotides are TGTGCCAGTAGCAGGGACCTAGAAGGAGTCAATCAGCCCCAGCATTTT.

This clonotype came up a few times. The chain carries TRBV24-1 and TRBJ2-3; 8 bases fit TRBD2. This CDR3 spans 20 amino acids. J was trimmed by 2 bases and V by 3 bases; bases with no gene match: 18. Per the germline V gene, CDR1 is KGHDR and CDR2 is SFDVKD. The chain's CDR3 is CATSDTAIGTRSDTTDTQYF. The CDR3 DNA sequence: TGTGCCACCAGTGATACCGCCATTGGGACTAGATCCGACACCACAGATACGCAGTATTTT.

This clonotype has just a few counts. CDR3 nucleotide sequence: TGTGTCGCGCAGGGTAGGGGAAACACCATATATTTT. It translates to CVAQGRGNTIYF. The chain is built from TRBV11-2 and TRBJ1-3; possibly TRBD1 for D (5 bases). The CDR3 sequence is 12 residues long. The germline CDR1 and CDR2 sequences are SGHAT and FQNNGV.